A selection of T cell receptor beta chains follows, all from one sample in a study of T cells in Graves' hyperthyroidism and ophthalmopathy. TCRdb independently ran MiXCR on the multiplex PCR reads; one entry per CDR3 protein. The sample shows hundreds of thousands of distinct CDR3 sequences, roughly a sixth of them seen only once. Sequenced material: blood. These receptors all stem from a woman aged 18-29 years with Graves' hyperthyroidism. The CDR3 runs from the conserved cysteine through the conserved F or W. D genes are given only for firm matches. The listing skips clone size in some rows; elsewhere it reads once, few, many or a size class.

TRBV28	TRBJ2-2	NA	TRBD2	TGTGCCAGCAGTTCGTTGACTAGCGGGAGGGCCTACACCGGGGAGCTGTTTTTT	CASSSLTSGRAYTGELFF
TRBV27	TRBJ1-4	NA	TRBD1	TGTGCCAGCCGCCGACAGGGGGCGGATGAAAAACTGTTTTTT	CASRRQGADEKLFF
TRBV6-1	TRBJ2-5	NA	TRBD2	TGTGCCAGCAGTGAATGGGGCGGCGGGAGCGGCCTCCAAGAGACCCAGTACTTC	CASSEWGGGSGLQETQYF
TRBV20-1	TRBJ2-3	few	TRBD2	TGCAGTGCTCCGATATCAGGGAGGGCAGATACGCAGTATTTT	CSAPISGRADTQYF
TRBV6-1	TRBJ2-6	NA	NA	TGTGCCAGCAGCCATAGACCCGTGGCCAGCTCTGGGGCCAACGTCCTGACTTTC	CASSHRPVASSGANVLTF
TRBV6-1	TRBJ2-3	many	NA	TGTGCCAGCATTACCGACTTTGACCCGTCAGATACGCAGTATTTT	CASITDFDPSDTQYF
TRBV7-2	TRBJ1-2	NA	TRBD1	TGTGCCAGCAGCGACGACAGGGGTCTTACTCCCTATGGCTACACCTTC	CASSDDRGLTPYGYTF
TRBV4-1	TRBJ1-2	few	TRBD1	TGCGCCAGCAGCCAATTCGGGACAGTCTATGGCTACACCTTC	CASSQFGTVYGYTF
TRBV24-1	TRBJ2-3	few	TRBD2	TGTGCCACCAGGGGGACTATCAGAGATACGCAGTATTTT	CATRGTIRDTQYF
TRBV24-1	TRBJ1-5	few	TRBD1	TGTGCCAGCGCGGGACAGGGAGAAACATATAGCAATCAGCCCCAGCATTTT	CASAGQGETYSNQPQHF
TRBV6-1	TRBJ2-7	NA	NA	TGTGCCAGCAGACAGTACCGGGACAAAACATACGAGCAGTACTTC	CASRQYRDKTYEQYF
TRBV11-1	TRBJ2-3	NA	NA	TGTGCCAGCAGAACCCGGATCGGGGATACGCAGTATTTT	CASRTRIGDTQYF
TRBV5-1	TRBJ2-1	NA	NA	TGCGCCAGCAGCTTACCGGGACATGACCACAATGAGCAGTTCTTC	CASSLPGHDHNEQFF
TRBV11-2	TRBJ1-4	NA	NA	TGTGCCAGCAGCAGAACGAGGGCAACTAATGAAAAACTGTCTTTT	CASSRTRATNEKLSF
TRBV6-1	TRBJ2-1	NA	NA	TGTGCCAGCAGCTTGCGGCGCCGCGATGAGCAGTTCTTC	CASSLRRRDEQFF
TRBV2	TRBJ2-3	few	NA	TGTGCCAGCAGTCAGACAGAGGAGACGCAGTATTTT	CASSQTEETQYF
TRBV12-5	TRBJ2-1	NA	TRBD2	TGTGCTAGTGGTTTGGTCCCGCTTGGAATAGCGGGTTACAATGAGCAGTTCTTC	CASGLVPLGIAGYNEQFF
TRBV20-1	TRBJ1-1	many	NA	TGCAGTGCTCATCAGGGGACCACTGAAGCTTTCTTT	CSAHQGTTEAFF
TRBV2	TRBJ1-2	many	NA	TGTGCCAGCCACAGGGACTTGGACTATGGCTACACCTTC	CASHRDLDYGYTF
TRBV10-2	TRBJ1-6	NA	TRBD1	TGCGCCAGCAGTTCACAGGGGGCGCGGAATTCACCCCTCCACTTT	CASSSQGARNSPLHF
TRBV20-1	TRBJ2-3	many	NA	TGCAGTGCTAGATTCACAACAGATACGCAGTATTTT	CSARFTTDTQYF
TRBV10-1	TRBJ1-1	few	NA	TGCGCCAGCAGTGAGAGCCAGACAGGTGAAGCTTTCTTT	CASSESQTGEAFF
TRBV11-2	TRBJ2-2	many	NA	TGTGCCAGCAGCTTAGGGACTAACACCGGGGAGCTGTTTTTT	CASSLGTNTGELFF
TRBV7-2	TRBJ1-5	NA	NA	TGTGCCAGCAGCGGTGCGGGGGCTGGTCAGCCCCAGCATTTT	CASSGAGAGQPQHF
TRBV20-1	TRBJ2-1	many	TRBD2	TGCAGTGCTAGAGTTTGGGTAGCGGGAGGAGGCTACAATGAGCAGTTCTTC	CSARVWVAGGGYNEQFF
TRBV7-9	TRBJ2-3	NA	TRBD1	TGTGCCAGCAGCTTTAGGGGGCATAGCACAGATACGCAGTATTTT	CASSFRGHSTDTQYF
TRBV15	TRBJ1-5	few	NA	TGTGCCACCAGCACAAGTTCTAGGCCGTTTCTTGGTAAACCAGGGCAGCCCCAGCATTTT	CATSTSSRPFLGKPGQPQHF
TRBV12-3/TRBV12-4	TRBJ2-5	few	TRBD2	TGTGCCAGCACCCTCGGGTTAGCGGGGGGGAGGGAGACCCAGTACTTC	CASTLGLAGGRETQYF
TRBV20-1	TRBJ2-4	few	NA	TGCAGTGCCTTGGGACACCGGCCGCACATTCAGTACTTC	CSALGHRPHIQYF
TRBV24-1	TRBJ2-1	few	NA	TGTGCCACCAGTGGTTTTTCGAAAGGAATCAATGAGCAGTTCTTC	CATSGFSKGINEQFF
TRBV13	TRBJ1-2	many	NA	TGTGCCAGCAGCTCCCTATACGGCTACACCTTC	CASSSLYGYTF
TRBV30	TRBJ2-7	many	NA	TGTGCCTGGAACAGAGCTTACGAGCAGTACTTC	CAWNRAYEQYF
TRBV12-3/TRBV12-4	TRBJ2-1	few	NA	TGTGCCAGCAGTTTAGTGAGCGGCAATGAGCAGTTCTTC	CASSLVSGNEQFF
TRBV19	TRBJ2-5	few	TRBD2	TGTGCCAGTAGTATAGTAGCGGGGGGGGGAGAGACCCAGTACTTC	CASSIVAGGGETQYF
TRBV20-1	TRBJ2-7	many	NA	TGCAGTGCCTCCCACGACCTGCACGAGCAGTACTTC	CSASHDLHEQYF
TRBV12-3/TRBV12-4	TRBJ1-5	few	TRBD1	TGTGCCAGCAGCCAGGGGGGTTATCAGCCCCAGCATTTT	CASSQGGYQPQHF
TRBV10-3	TRBJ2-3	many	NA	TGTGCCATCAGCGCTAGAGAGAGAGGCACAGATACGCAGTATTTT	CAISARERGTDTQYF
TRBV28	TRBJ2-1	many	NA	TGTGCCAGCAGTTTATTGATTTATGGAACCTACAATGAGCAGTTCTTC	CASSLLIYGTYNEQFF
TRBV3-1	TRBJ1-4	many	NA	TGTGCCAGCAGCCAAGGGAGAGCGGATGAAAAACTGTTTTTT	CASSQGRADEKLFF
TRBV10-1	TRBJ1-2	few	TRBD1	TGCGCCAGCAGTTCCACAGGGGCTAACTATGGCTACACCTTC	CASSSTGANYGYTF
TRBV6-5	TRBJ1-1	many	NA	TGTGCCAGCAGTTACAGGGAGGGCACTGAAGCTTTCTTT	CASSYREGTEAFF
TRBV27	TRBJ1-5	many	TRBD1	TGTGCCAGCAGTCCTCGGACAGGGATTGGCAATCAGCCCCAGCATTTT	CASSPRTGIGNQPQHF
TRBV5-1	TRBJ2-7	NA	TRBD2	TGCGCCAGCAGCAGGGGACTAGTGGTGGACTACGAGCAGTACTTC	CASSRGLVVDYEQYF
TRBV12-3/TRBV12-4	TRBJ2-3	NA	NA	TGTGCCAGCAGTGCCCCAGGTGTGTATACGCAGTATTTT	CASSAPGVYTQYF
TRBV2	TRBJ1-1	many	NA	TGTGCCAGCGAGAAGGGGTTTTTTACTGAAGCTTTCTTT	CASEKGFFTEAFF